Below are 17 T cell receptor beta chains sequenced from a single sample in a study of response to subunit inactivated influenza vaccine. Each CDR3 protein is one row after TCRdb ran MiXCR on the RT-PCR reads. In the table there are a few hundred thousand distinct CDR3 sequences, around 10% of which are singletons. The same sample was also used in a study of T cells expressing NK-cell markers. Per that study: A 5'RACE template switching approach incorporating UMIs was used to make TCR beta cDNA.

This material consisted of PBMCs from blood, taken on the day of vaccination. The receptor source for this set is a man between 50 and 59 years old who received an inactivated influenza vaccine.

The CDR3 DNA reads as TGTGCCACGTCGACATTGAACACTGAAGCTTTCTTT. It codes for CATSTLNTEAFF. This chain uses TRBV10-3 with TRBJ1-1; D is unresolved. Trimming removed 10 bases from V and 0 bases from J, with 9 bases in between. Looked up from germline, CDR1 is ENHRY and CDR2 is SYGVKD. The CDR3 runs 12 residues.

This clonotype came up a few times. The chain couples TRBV29-1 to TRBJ2-1; D may be TRBD2 (6 bases). Trimming took off 6 bases at V and 0 bases at J, with 18 bases between the two ends. This CDR3 is built from 16 residues. Germline CDR1 reads SQVTM; CDR2 reads ANQGSEA. The CDR3 coding sequence is TGCAGCGTCCCCGCCGGAGGGTTGAGCTCCTACAATGAGCAGTTCTTC. Translating gives CSVPAGGLSSYNEQFF.

A few counts support this clonotype. This chain joins TRBV7-2 and TRBJ2-1; perhaps TRBD1 as D (5 bases). Trimming shortened V by 1 base and J by 7 bases, and 17 bases separated the two germline ends. The CDR3 length is 16 residues. In germline, CDR1 is SGHTA, CDR2 FQGNSA. CDR3 region: CASSLDPLRARNEQFF. Here the CDR3 DNA reads TGTGCCAGCAGCTTAGACCCCCTCAGGGCTCGGAATGAGCAGTTCTTC.

There are a few counts of this clonotype. The CDR3 loop is CASSELGDRYEQYF. CDR3 coding DNA: TGTGCCAGCAGTGAACTAGGAGATCGCTACGAGCAGTACTTC. V gene TRBV28 combines with J gene TRBJ2-7; perhaps TRBD2 as D (5 bases). Trimming cost V 5 bases and J 3 bases, with 14 bases left between them. This CDR3 comprises 14 residues. The germline V gene encodes CDR1 MDHEN and CDR2 SYDVKM.

This chain connects TRBV9 to TRBJ1-5; D might be TRBD1 (5 bases). CDR1 and CDR2 from the germline V gene are SGDLS and YYNGEE. The CDR3 consists of 14 residues. Trimming shortened V by 0 bases and J by 4 bases, and 8 bases separated the two germline ends. The CDR3 protein is CASSVGGVNQPQHF. The CDR3, as DNA: TGTGCCAGCAGCGTAGGGGGGGTTAATCAGCCCCAGCATTTT.

The chain uses TRBV5-1 and TRBJ1-2; D not certain. V was shortened by 4 bases and J by 1 base, with 11 bases between the two germline ends. Germline CDR1 SGHRS, CDR2 YFSETQ. The CDR3 has 14 residues. The CDR3 DNA sequence: TGCGCCAGCAGCCGCGACGGAAATAACTATGGCTACACCTTC. This encodes CASSRDGNNYGYTF.

The genes are TRBV12-3 or TRBV12-4 and TRBJ1-4, with TRBD1 matching 8 bases. CDR3 length: 15 amino acids. V dropped 6 bases and J dropped 4; count of bases not matched to a gene: 7. The DNA for the CDR3 is TGTGCCAGCAGAAGACACAGGGGGATTAATGAAAAACTGTTTTTT. Translated, it gives CASRRHRGINEKLFF.

This clonotype was detected only a few times. The chain has TRBV11-2 and TRBJ2-7, with 9 positions matching TRBD2. J gave up 4 bases and V 6 bases, and 4 bases lay outside the gene matches. The CDR3 contains 13 residues. Germline V gene data show CDR1 as SGHAT and CDR2 as FQNNGV. The CDR3 bases are TGTGCCAGCAGGGTAGCGGGAGAGTACGAGCAGTACTTC. Translated: CASRVAGEYEQYF.

This clonotype was recorded at least ten times. The rearrangement joins TRBV18 to TRBJ1-5; TRBD1 aligns across 7 bases. CDR1 is KGHSH and CDR2 is LQKENI in the germline V gene. The CDR3 consists of 17 residues. V shed 6 bases, J shed 1 base, and the junction held 12 bases outside the gene matches. This CDR3 reads CASSYTRQGVSNQPQHF. CDR3 in DNA: TGTGCCAGCTCCTACACCAGGCAGGGGGTAAGCAATCAGCCCCAGCATTTT.

This chain connects TRBV20-1 to TRBJ2-2; D could derive from TRBD1 or TRBD2 (5 bases each). CDR1 and CDR2 from the germline V gene are DFQATT and SNEGSKA (reference sequence). The CDR3 loop spans 12 amino acids. The V gene lost 3 bases and the J gene lost 4 bases, with 6 bases spanning the gap. The CDR3 bases are TGCAGTGCTAGTGGGGGCACCGGGGAGCTGTTTTTT. It is translated as CSASGGTGELFF.

Ten or more counts support this clonotype. This chain connects TRBV11-2 to TRBJ2-3; TRBD2 matches at 9 bases. With 6 bases clipped from V and 5 bases from J, the junction kept 6 bases outside the gene matches. The CDR3 consists of 14 residues. Looked up from germline, CDR1 is SGHAT and CDR2 is FQNNGV. The CDR3 DNA reads as TGTGCCAGCAGTAATAGCGGGGGTTTAGATACGCAGTATTTT. Translating gives CASSNSGGLDTQYF.

The rearrangement joins TRBV6-1 to TRBJ2-7, with a tentative D call TRBD1 (5 bases). The CDR3 has 13 amino acids. Trimming shortened V by 1 base and J by 3 bases, and 7 bases separated the two germline ends. Per germline, CDR1 MNHNS and CDR2 SASEGT. The CDR3 nucleotides are TGTGCCAGCAGTGAAGTCCAGGGCTACGAGCAGTACTTC. Its translation: CASSEVQGYEQYF.

This clonotype was picked up a small number of times. This chain uses TRBV4-3 with TRBJ1-4; 12 nucleotides align to TRBD1. Per the germline V gene, CDR1 is LGHNA and CDR2 is YSLEER. J was trimmed by 7 bases and V by 0 bases; bases with no gene match: 6. The CDR3 totals 17 residues. In DNA, the CDR3 is TGCGCCAGCAGCCAAGAAGGGGGGACAGGGGGCGGTGAAAAACTGTTTTTT. Amino acid sequence: CASSQEGGTGGGEKLFF.

This clonotype was found many times. This sequence joins TRBV5-1 and TRBJ2-7, with a tentative D call TRBD1 (5 bases). The CDR3 runs to 14 residues. Trimming stripped 0 bases from V and 2 bases from J, with 9 bases between. Germline values: CDR1 SGHRS, CDR2 YFSETQ. The CDR3 DNA sequence: TGCGCCAGCAGCTTGGTTCAGGGAACCTACGAGCAGTACTTC. The encoded protein is CASSLVQGTYEQYF.

This rearrangement joins TRBV19 to TRBJ1-2; D gene uncertain. Germline V CDR1 and CDR2: LNHDA, SQIVND (reference sequence). V was cut by 6 bases and J by 3 bases, with 11 bases left in between. The CDR3 has 13 residues. The CDR3 nucleotides read TGTGCCAGTAGAGGCAACCGCGACTATGGCTACACCTTC. It is translated as CASRGNRDYGYTF.

The chain uses TRBV28 and TRBJ1-1, with TRBD1 identical over 9 bases. After removal of 5 bases from V and 7 bases from J, the junction contained 23 bases not matched to a gene. The CDR3 is 19 residues long. Germline CDR1 MDHEN, CDR2 SYDVKM. The CDR3 DNA follows: TGTGCCAGCAGTGTAACCCTCTTTTTGGGACAGGGTTTTAGTTATGAAGCTTTCTTT. It codes for CASSVTLFLGQGFSYEAFF.

In its sample, this clonotype was seen many times. The CDR3 loop reads CASSLGNTGELFF. CDR3 coding DNA: TGTGCCAGCAGTTTAGGGAACACCGGGGAGCTGTTTTTT. V usage is TRBV12-3 or TRBV12-4 and J usage is TRBJ2-2, with unresolved D. The CDR3 loop spans 13 amino acids. V was cut by 1 base and J by 1 base, with 1 base left in between.